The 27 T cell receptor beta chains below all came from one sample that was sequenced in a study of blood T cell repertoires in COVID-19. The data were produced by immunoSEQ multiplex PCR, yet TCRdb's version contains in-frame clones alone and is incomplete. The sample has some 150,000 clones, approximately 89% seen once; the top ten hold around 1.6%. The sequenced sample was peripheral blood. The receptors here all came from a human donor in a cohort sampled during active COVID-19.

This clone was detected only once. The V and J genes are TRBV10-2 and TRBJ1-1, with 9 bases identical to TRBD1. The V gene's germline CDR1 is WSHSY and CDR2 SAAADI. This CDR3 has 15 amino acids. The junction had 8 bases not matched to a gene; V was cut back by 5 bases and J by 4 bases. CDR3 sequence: CASSITGGRITEAFF. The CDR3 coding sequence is TGCGCCAGCAGTATTACAGGGGGCCGAATCACTGAAGCTTTCTTT.

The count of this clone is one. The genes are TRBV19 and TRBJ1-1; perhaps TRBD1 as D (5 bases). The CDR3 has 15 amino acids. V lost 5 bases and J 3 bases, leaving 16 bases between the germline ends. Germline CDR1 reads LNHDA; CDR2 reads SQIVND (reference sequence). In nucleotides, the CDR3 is TGTGCCAGTAGTGAAGGGACGGGGGGGGACACTGAAGCTTTCTTT. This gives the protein CASSEGTGGDTEAFF.

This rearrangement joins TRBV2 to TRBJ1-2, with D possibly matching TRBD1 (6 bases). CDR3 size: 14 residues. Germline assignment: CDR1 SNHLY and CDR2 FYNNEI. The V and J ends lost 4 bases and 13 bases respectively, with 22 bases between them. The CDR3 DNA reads TGTGCCAGCAGTGCGACTCGGGACACTTCCTCCTGCACCTTC. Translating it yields CASSATRDTSSCTF.

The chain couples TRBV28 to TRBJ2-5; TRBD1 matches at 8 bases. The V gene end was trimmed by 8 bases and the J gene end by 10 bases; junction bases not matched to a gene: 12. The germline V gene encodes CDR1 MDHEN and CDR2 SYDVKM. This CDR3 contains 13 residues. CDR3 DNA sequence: TGTGCCAGCTCTCCGGGACAGGATGTGGTCCAGTACTTC. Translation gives CASSPGQDVVQYF.

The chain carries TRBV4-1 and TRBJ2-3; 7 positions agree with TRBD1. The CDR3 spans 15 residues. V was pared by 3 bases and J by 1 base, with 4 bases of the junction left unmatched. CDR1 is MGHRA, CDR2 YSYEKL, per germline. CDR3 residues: CASSQAQGGTDTQYF. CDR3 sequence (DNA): TGCGCCAGCAGCCAGGCCCAGGGGGGCACAGATACGCAGTATTTT.

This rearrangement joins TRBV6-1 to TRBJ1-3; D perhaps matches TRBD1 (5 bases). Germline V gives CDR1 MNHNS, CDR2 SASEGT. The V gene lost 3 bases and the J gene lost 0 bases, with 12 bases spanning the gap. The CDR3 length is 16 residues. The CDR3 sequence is CASSDSGASSGNTIYF. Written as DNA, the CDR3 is TGTGCCAGCAGTGATAGCGGGGCCTCCTCTGGAAACACCATATATTTT.

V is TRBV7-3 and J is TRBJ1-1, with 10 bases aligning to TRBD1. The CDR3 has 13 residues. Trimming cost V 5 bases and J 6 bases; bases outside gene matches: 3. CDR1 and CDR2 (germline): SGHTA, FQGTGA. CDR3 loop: CASSRGTGAEAFF. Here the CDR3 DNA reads TGTGCCAGCAGCCGCGGGACAGGGGCTGAAGCTTTCTTT.

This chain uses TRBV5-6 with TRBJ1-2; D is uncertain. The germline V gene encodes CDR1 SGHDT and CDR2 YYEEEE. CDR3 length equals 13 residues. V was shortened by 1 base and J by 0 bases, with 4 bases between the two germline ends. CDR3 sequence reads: CASSLPANYGYTF. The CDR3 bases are TGTGCCAGCAGCTTGCCAGCTAACTATGGCTACACCTTC. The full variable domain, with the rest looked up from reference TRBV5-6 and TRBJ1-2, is DAGVTQSPTHLIKTRGQQVTLRCSPKSGHDTVSWYQQALGQGPQFIFQYYEEEERQRGNFPDRFSGHQFPNYSSELNVNALLLGDSALYLCASSLPANYGYTFGSGTRLTVV.

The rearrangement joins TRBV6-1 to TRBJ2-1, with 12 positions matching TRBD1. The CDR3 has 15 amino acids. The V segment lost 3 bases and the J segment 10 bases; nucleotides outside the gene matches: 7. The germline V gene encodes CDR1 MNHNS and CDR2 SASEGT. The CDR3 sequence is CASSDTGTGGYEQFF. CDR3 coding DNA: TGTGCCAGCAGTGACACCGGGACAGGGGGCTACGAGCAGTTCTTC.

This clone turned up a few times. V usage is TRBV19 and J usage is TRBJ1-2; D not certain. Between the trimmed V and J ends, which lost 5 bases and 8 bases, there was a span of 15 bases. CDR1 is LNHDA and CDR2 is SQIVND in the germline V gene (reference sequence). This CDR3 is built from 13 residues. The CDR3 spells CASSPDREGGYTF. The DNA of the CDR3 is TGTGCCAGTAGTCCGGACCGGGAAGGAGGCTACACCTTC. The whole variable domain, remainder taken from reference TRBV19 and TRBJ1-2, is DGGITQSPKYLFRKEGQNVTLSCEQNLNHDAMYWYRQDPGQGLRLIYYSQIVNDFQKGDIAEGYSVSREKKESFPLTVTSAQKNPTAFYLCASSPDREGGYTFGSGTRLTVV.

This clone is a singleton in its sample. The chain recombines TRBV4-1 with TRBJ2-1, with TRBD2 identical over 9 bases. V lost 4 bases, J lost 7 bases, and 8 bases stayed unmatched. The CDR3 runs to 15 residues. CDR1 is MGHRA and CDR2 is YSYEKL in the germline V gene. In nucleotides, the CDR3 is TGCGCCAGCAGCCTCCCCGGGACTAGCCGAAATGAGCAGTTCTTC. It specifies CASSLPGTSRNEQFF.

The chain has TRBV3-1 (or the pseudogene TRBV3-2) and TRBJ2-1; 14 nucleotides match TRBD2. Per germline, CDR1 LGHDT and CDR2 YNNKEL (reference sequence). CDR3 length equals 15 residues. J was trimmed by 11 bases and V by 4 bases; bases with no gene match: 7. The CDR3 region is CASSLRLAGGLKQFF. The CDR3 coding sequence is TGTGCCAGCAGCCTGAGACTAGCGGGGGGGCTGAAGCAGTTCTTC.

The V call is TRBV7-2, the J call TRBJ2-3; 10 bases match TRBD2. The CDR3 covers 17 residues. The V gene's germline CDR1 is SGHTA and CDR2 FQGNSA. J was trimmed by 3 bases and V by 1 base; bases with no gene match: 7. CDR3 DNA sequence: TGTGCCAGCAGCTTAGTCAGCGGGGGGGGAAGAACAGATACGCAGTATTTT. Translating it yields CASSLVSGGGRTDTQYF.

CDR3 nucleotides: TGTGCCATCAGTGGGGACACTTCGGACTATGGCTACACCTTC. This gives the protein CAISGDTSDYGYTF. The rearrangement joins TRBV10-3 to TRBJ1-2, with D tentatively TRBD1 (6 bases). V was clipped by 4 bases and J by 3 bases, with 12 bases between them. Germline V gene lookup returns CDR1 ENHRY and CDR2 SYGVKD. This CDR3 spans 14 amino acids.

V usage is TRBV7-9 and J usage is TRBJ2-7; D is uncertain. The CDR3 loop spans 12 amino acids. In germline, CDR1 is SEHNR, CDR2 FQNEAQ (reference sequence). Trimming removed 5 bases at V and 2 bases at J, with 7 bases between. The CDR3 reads CASSATAYEQYF. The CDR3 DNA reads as TGTGCCAGCAGCGCCACAGCCTACGAGCAGTACTTC.

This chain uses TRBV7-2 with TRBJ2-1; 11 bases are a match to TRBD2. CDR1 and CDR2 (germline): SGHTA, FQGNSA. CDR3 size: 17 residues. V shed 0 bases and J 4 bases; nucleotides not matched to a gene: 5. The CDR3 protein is CASSLAVASGGYNEQFF. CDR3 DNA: TGTGCCAGCAGCTTAGCGGTGGCTAGCGGGGGGTACAATGAGCAGTTCTTC. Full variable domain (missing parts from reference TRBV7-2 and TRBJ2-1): GAGVSQSPSNKVTEKGKDVELRCDPISGHTALYWYRQSLGQGLEFLIYFQGNSAPDKSGLPSDRFSAERTGGSVSTLTIQRTQQEDSAVYLCASSLAVASGGYNEQFFGPGTRLTVL.

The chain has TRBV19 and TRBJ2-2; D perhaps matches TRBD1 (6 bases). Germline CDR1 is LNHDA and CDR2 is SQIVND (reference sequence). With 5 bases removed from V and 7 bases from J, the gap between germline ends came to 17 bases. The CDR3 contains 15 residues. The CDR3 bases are TGTGCCAGTAGTGTCTCCCCAGGGGTCGGCGGGGAGCTGTTTTTT. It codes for CASSVSPGVGGELFF.

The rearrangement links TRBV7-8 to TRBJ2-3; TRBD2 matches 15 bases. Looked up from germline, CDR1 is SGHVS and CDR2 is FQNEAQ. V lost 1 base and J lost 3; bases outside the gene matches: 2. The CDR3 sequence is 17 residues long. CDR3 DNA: TGTGCCAGCAGCTTAGAGGGACTAGCGGGGGGAACAGATACGCAGTATTTT. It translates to CASSLEGLAGGTDTQYF.

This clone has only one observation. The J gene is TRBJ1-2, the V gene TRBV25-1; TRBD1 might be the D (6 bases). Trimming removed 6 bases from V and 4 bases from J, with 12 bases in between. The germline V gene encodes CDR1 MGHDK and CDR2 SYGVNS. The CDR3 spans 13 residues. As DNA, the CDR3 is TGTGCCAGCAGCCTCGGGACATTCTATGGCTACACCTTC. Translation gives CASSLGTFYGYTF.

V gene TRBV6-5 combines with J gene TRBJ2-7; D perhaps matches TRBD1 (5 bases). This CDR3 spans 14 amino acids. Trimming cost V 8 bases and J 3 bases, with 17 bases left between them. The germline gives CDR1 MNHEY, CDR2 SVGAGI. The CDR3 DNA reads TGTGCCAGCGGGCAGGGCCCCCCGGACTACGAGCAGTACTTC. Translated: CASGQGPPDYEQYF.

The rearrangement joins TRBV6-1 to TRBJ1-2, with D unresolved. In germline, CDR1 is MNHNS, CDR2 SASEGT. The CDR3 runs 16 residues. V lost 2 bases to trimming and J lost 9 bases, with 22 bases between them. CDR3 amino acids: CASSEPDTFLGYRYTF. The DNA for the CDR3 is TGTGCCAGCAGTGAACCAGACACTTTCCTTGGTTATCGCTACACCTTC.

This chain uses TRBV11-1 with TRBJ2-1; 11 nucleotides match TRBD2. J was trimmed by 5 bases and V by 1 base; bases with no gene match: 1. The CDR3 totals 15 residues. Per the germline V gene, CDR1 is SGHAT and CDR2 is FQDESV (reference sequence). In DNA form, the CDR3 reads TGTGCCAGCAGCTTAGTACTAGCGGGGGACAATGAGCAGTTCTTC. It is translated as CASSLVLAGDNEQFF.

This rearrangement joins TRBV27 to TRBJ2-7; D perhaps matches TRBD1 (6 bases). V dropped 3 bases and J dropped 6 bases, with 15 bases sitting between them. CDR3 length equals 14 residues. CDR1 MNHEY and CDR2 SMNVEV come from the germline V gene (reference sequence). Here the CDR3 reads CASSFQGPRGEQYF. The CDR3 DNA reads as TGTGCCAGCAGTTTTCAGGGGCCGAGGGGCGAGCAGTACTTC.

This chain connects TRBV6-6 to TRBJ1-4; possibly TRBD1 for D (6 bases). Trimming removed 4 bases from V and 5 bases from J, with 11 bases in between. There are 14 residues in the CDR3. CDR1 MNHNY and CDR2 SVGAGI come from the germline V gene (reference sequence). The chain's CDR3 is CASSWAGVNEKLFF. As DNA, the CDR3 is TGTGCCAGCAGTTGGGCAGGGGTAAATGAAAAACTGTTTTTT.

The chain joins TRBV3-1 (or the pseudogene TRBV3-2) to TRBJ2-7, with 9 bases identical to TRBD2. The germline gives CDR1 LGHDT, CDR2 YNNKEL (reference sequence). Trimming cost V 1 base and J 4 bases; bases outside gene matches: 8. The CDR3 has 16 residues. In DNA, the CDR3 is TGTGCCAGCAGCCAAGCCCGCGCTAGCGGGGAGTACGAGCAGTACTTC. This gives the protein CASSQARASGEYEQYF.

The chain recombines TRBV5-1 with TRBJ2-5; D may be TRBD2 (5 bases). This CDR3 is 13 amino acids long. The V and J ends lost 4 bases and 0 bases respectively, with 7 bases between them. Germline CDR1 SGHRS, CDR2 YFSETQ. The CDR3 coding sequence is TGCGCCAGCAGCGAGGGTTACCAAGAGACCCAGTACTTC. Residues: CASSEGYQETQYF.

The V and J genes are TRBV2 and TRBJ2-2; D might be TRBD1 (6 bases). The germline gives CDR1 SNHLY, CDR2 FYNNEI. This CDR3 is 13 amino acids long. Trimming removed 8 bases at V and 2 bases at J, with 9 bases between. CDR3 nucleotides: TGTGCCAGCGGGGACATAAACACCGGGGAGCTGTTTTTT. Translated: CASGDINTGELFF.